Each of the 27 T cell receptor beta chains below was sequenced from the same sample in a study of T cells in women clearing cervical HPV infection. Libraries were prepared by immunoSEQ multiplex PCR; TCRdb keeps only in-frame clonotypes and omits some of them. The sample data list approximately 17,000 clones. The sequenced material came from blood buffy coat. All receptors derive from a woman between 18 and 70 years old with a cervical HPV16 infection that either progressed to CIN3+ or cleared (not recorded which).

Comments on this clone: The read stops 3 residues short of the end of the CDR3; the missing end is completed from the germline J gene. J is TRBJ2-3 and V is TRBV7-8, with a tentative D call TRBD2 (5 bases). V lost 5 bases and J 1 base, leaving 13 bases between the germline ends. Germline V gene lookup returns CDR1 SGHVS and CDR2 FQNEAQ. This CDR3 comprises 15 residues. The CDR3 sequence: CASSPRSGGTDTQYF. The sequenced CDR3 bases are TGTGCCAGCAGCCCCCGGAGCGGTGGCACAGATACG.

Details on this clone: The observed sequence ends 3 residues before the CDR3 terminus, with the missing tail filled in from the germline J gene. This chain connects TRBV6-1 to TRBJ1-1; maybe TRBD1 (5 bases). Germline loops: CDR1 MNHNS, CDR2 SASEGT. The CDR3 sequence is 15 residues long. The ends were cut back, 4 bases at V and 2 bases at J, with 14 bases in the middle. The CDR3: CASSAWGGSNTEAFF. The part of the CDR3 DNA that was read is TGTGCCAGCAGTGCTTGGGGGGGGAGCAACACTGAA.

Note on this clone: The CDR3 is cut off 3 residues early in the read; its end comes from the germline J gene. V and J are TRBV30 and TRBJ2-2; D may be TRBD1 (6 bases). The CDR3 extends over 14 amino acids. V was trimmed by 0 bases and J by 7 bases, leaving 12 bases between them. Germline CDR1 reads GTSNPN; CDR2 reads SVGIG (reference sequence). The DNA read from the CDR3 is TGTGCCTGGAGTGTAAACAGGGCCCGCGGGGAG. It translates to CAWSVNRARGE. The entire CDR3 is CAWSVNRARGELFF.

Worth noting for this clone: The read stops 3 residues short of the end of the CDR3; the missing end is completed from the germline J gene. V is TRBV5-1 and J is TRBJ2-3; D is ambiguous. Germline values: CDR1 SGHRS, CDR2 YFSETQ. This CDR3 region has 12 residues. Deletions cut 0 bases from V and 7 bases from J, with 6 bases between. CDR3 region: CASSLDPNTQYF. CDR3 DNA (partial): TGCGCCAGCAGCTTGGATCCAAATACG. The variable domain in full, with the rest retrieved from reference TRBV5-1 and TRBJ2-3, is KAGVTQTPRYLIKTRGQQVTLSCSPISGHRSVSWYQQTPGQGLQFLFEYFSETQRNKGNFPGRFSGRQFSNSRSEMNVSTLELGDSALYLCASSLDPNTQYFGPGTRLTVL.

Note on this clone: The DNA ends 3 residues before the CDR3 does, and the rest of the CDR3 is filled in from the germline J gene. The chain employs TRBV20-1 and TRBJ2-5; D could derive from TRBD1 or TRBD2 (6 bases each). Trimming removed 1 base from V and 4 bases from J, with 16 bases in between. CDR1 DFQATT and CDR2 SNEGSKA come from the germline V gene (reference sequence). The CDR3 totals 15 residues. The CDR3 sequence: CSARARQGRTETQYF. Incomplete CDR3 DNA: TGCAGTGCTAGAGCCCGGCAGGGGAGGACAGAGACC.

As for this clone: At one boundary the junction diverges from the germline segment, which might be a read error. The read finishes 3 residues shy of the CDR3 end, and the germline J gene is used to complete it. The chain links TRBV18 to TRBJ1-1; D is unresolved. Germline V lookup: CDR1 KGHSH, CDR2 LQKENI. The CDR3 has 16 amino acids. CDR3 protein: CASSAPLGSRGTEAFF. Incomplete CDR3 DNA: TGTGCCAGCTCAGCACCCTTAGGGAGTCGGGGCACTGAA.

About this clone: The DNA ends 3 residues before the CDR3 does, and the rest of the CDR3 is filled in from the germline J gene. The same CDR3 arises from other DNA sequences in this sample as well. J is TRBJ2-7 and V is TRBV18, with 10 bases matching TRBD2. This CDR3 contains 15 residues. Germline CDR1 and CDR2: KGHSH and LQKENI. After removal of 6 bases from V and 5 bases from J, the junction contained 10 bases not matched to a gene. CDR3 DNA, as far as it was read: TGTGCCAGCTCGCCCTCTAGCGGGAGATACCACGAG. Protein sequence: CASSPSSGRYHE. The CDR3 in full is CASSPSSGRYHEQYF.

As to this clone: The sequenced fragment ends 3 residues before the CDR3 boundary, so the rest is inferred from the germline J gene. This chain links TRBV20-1 with TRBJ1-1, with TRBD1 identical over 8 bases. The germline CDR1 and CDR2 sequences are DFQATT and SNEGSKA (reference sequence). The CDR3 is made up of 15 amino acids. The CDR3 here is CSARDGGRGRLGAFF. The CDR3 DNA, read in part, is TGCAGTGCTAGAGATGGGGGCAGGGGGCGGTTAGGA.

As concerns this clone: The CDR3 end falls 3 residues outside the read, so it is completed with the germline J gene. The chain uses TRBV5-1 and TRBJ2-2; the D is unclear. The CDR3 extends over 14 amino acids. V lost 0 bases and J 3 bases, leaving 6 bases between the germline ends. Germline loops: CDR1 SGHRS, CDR2 YFSETQ. CDR3 DNA (partial): TGCGCCAGCAGCTTGGAGGTGTACACCGGGGAG. Encoded protein: CASSLEVYTGE. The CDR3 reads in full as CASSLEVYTGELFF.

In regard to this clone: Read sequence stops 3 residues before the CDR3 end, and the germline J gene provides the missing end. The chain combines TRBV4-2 with TRBJ1-4; 7 positions agree with TRBD1. Trimming cost V 0 bases and J 7 bases; bases outside gene matches: 5. Looked up from germline, CDR1 is LGHNA and CDR2 is YNFKEQ. This CDR3 is built from 15 residues. The CDR3: CASSQENRGGEKLFF. CDR3 bases read: TGTGCCAGCAGCCAAGAAAACAGGGGAGGTGAAAAA.

Concerning this clone itself: The CDR3 goes on 3 residues after the read ends, and that part is filled in from the germline J gene. V is TRBV6-1 and J is TRBJ2-1, with D possibly matching TRBD2 (6 bases). Germline-derived CDR1 and CDR2 are MNHNS and SASEGT. The V gene lost 0 bases and the J gene lost 4 bases, with 13 bases spanning the gap. The CDR3 extends over 16 amino acids. This CDR3 is CASSEALGTLYNEQFF. The DNA read from the CDR3 is TGTGCCAGCAGTGAAGCGCTTGGGACTCTTTACAATGAG.

Notes on this clone: The sequence runs out 3 residues before the end of the CDR3; the remainder is reconstructed from the germline J gene. This chain connects TRBV5-8 to TRBJ2-5; no definite D call. The CDR3 has 11 amino acids. Germline-derived CDR1 and CDR2 are SGHTS and YDEGEE. V gave up 6 bases and J gave up 7 bases, with 10 bases separating them. The chain's CDR3 is CASTTFATQYF. The sequenced part of the CDR3 DNA is TGTGCCAGCACGACTTTTGCGACC.

Comments on this clone: Sequencing ends 3 residues short of the CDR3 end; the germline J gene provides the rest. This sequence joins TRBV20-1 and TRBJ1-1; maybe TRBD1 (5 bases). This CDR3 is built from 15 residues. Germline CDR1 and CDR2: DFQATT and SNEGSKA (reference sequence). The germline V and J ends were trimmed by 0 bases and 3 bases, with 14 bases remaining between them. The covered CDR3 bases are TGCAGTGCTAGAGATCCCGCCCGGGGGGACACTGAA. Protein sequence: CSARDPARGDTE. The whole CDR3 is CSARDPARGDTEAFF.

Concerning this clone itself: Read coverage stops 3 residues before the CDR3 terminus; the germline J gene supplies the remainder. The chain couples TRBV10-1 to TRBJ2-1; unclear D gene. Germline CDR1 WNHNN, CDR2 SYGVQD (reference sequence). This CDR3 region has 13 residues. V lost 8 bases to trimming and J lost 7 bases, with 15 bases between them. The CDR3 protein is CASGGDASNEQFF. The DNA read from the CDR3 is TGCGCCAGCGGTGGTGATGCGTCGAATGAG.

About this clone itself: Read data end 3 residues before the CDR3 end; the end is taken from the germline J gene. This rearrangement joins TRBV30 to TRBJ2-7; TRBD1 aligns across 9 bases. The CDR3 sequence is 13 residues long. J gave up 4 bases and V 2 bases, and 3 bases lay outside the gene matches. Germline CDR1 and CDR2: GTSNPN and SVGIG (reference sequence). CDR3 DNA (partial): TGTGCCTGGAGTTATGGGACAGGGTACGAG. It specifies CAWSYGTGYE. The complete CDR3 sequence is CAWSYGTGYEQYF.

Comment on this clone: The CDR3 end falls 3 residues outside the read, so it is completed with the germline J gene. The genes are TRBV4-1 and TRBJ1-4; TRBD1 matches at 7 bases. Germline V gene sequence: CDR1 MGHRA, CDR2 YSYEKL. The CDR3 contains 17 residues. Trimming removed 0 bases from V and 5 bases from J; junction bases left unmatched: 9. The covered CDR3 bases are TGCGCCAGCAGCCAAGAATCGGTGACAGGGTCAAATGAAAAA. Translation gives CASSQESVTGSNEK. The entire CDR3 is CASSQESVTGSNEKLFF.

As for this clone: Coverage ceases 3 residues before the CDR3 finishes, and the germline J gene fills in the end. V is TRBV6-1 and J is TRBJ2-5; TRBD1 matches at 7 bases. From germline, CDR1 is MNHNS and CDR2 SASEGT. The CDR3 has 13 amino acids. With V trimmed by 3 bases and J by 4 bases, 2 bases remained unmatched. Partial CDR3 DNA: TGTGCCAGCAGTGACAACAGGGGAGAGACC. As protein: CASSDNRGET. The complete CDR3 protein is CASSDNRGETQYF.

Worth noting for this clone: The CDR3 extends 3 residues past the end of the read, so its final part is completed from the germline J gene. The chain joins TRBV29-1 to TRBJ2-5; D perhaps matches TRBD1 (6 bases). The CDR3 sequence is 12 residues long. Deletions cut 6 bases from V and 0 bases from J, with 8 bases between. Germline lookup yields CDR1 SQVTM and CDR2 ANQGSEA. The CDR3 bases that were read are TGCAGCGTACGGACAGACCAAGAGACC. Translated: CSVRTDQET. From start to end, the CDR3 is CSVRTDQETQYF.

Comment on this clone: The read ends 3 residues shy of where the CDR3 ends; the end is completed using the germline J gene. This chain links TRBV7-6 with TRBJ2-1; 7 bases match TRBD2. The CDR3 is 14 residues long. CDR1 and CDR2 (germline): SGHVS, FNYEAQ. With V trimmed by 3 bases and J by 7 bases, 6 bases remained unmatched. The covered CDR3 bases are TGTGCCAGCAGCTTTACGGGGGGTTCGAATGAG. This sequence encodes CASSFTGGSNE. The complete CDR3 reads CASSFTGGSNEQFF.

A remark on this clone: The read is 3 residues too short to cover the CDR3 end, so that end is filled in from the germline J gene. The chain employs TRBV14 and TRBJ2-5; TRBD1 matches at 9 bases. This CDR3 has 16 amino acids. Germline CDR1 SGHDN, CDR2 FVKESK. V lost 2 bases, J lost 3 bases, and 7 bases stayed unmatched. CDR3 amino acids: CASSQPLTGGEETQYF. The DNA read from the CDR3 is TGTGCCAGCAGCCAACCACTAACAGGGGGCGAAGAGACC.

With regard to this clone: The CDR3 is cut off 3 residues early in the read; its end comes from the germline J gene. The J gene is TRBJ2-3, the V gene TRBV29-1; TRBD2 is a possible D gene (6 bases). V was trimmed by 1 base and J by 1 base, leaving 6 bases between them. The CDR3 covers 13 residues. Germline V gives CDR1 SQVTM, CDR2 ANQGSEA. The CDR3 sequence is CSVEGGGTDTQYF. The sequenced CDR3 bases are TGCAGCGTTGAAGGCGGGGGCACAGATACG.

A remark on this clone: Read sequence stops 3 residues before the CDR3 end, and the germline J gene provides the missing end. This chain uses TRBV4-2 with TRBJ2-3; tentative D call: TRBD1 (6 bases). Trimming removed 4 bases from V and 3 bases from J, with 14 bases in between. Per the germline V gene, CDR1 is LGHNA and CDR2 is YNFKEQ. The CDR3 has 15 amino acids. The covered CDR3 bases are TGTGCCAGCAGCCTACACAGGGTTACGACAGATACG. It translates to CASSLHRVTTDT. The entire CDR3 sequence reads CASSLHRVTTDTQYF.

On this clone: The read finishes 3 residues shy of the CDR3 end, and the germline J gene is used to complete it. V and J are TRBV12-3 or TRBV12-4 and TRBJ2-2; 7 bases are a match to TRBD1. V gave up 5 bases and J gave up 4 bases; unmatched junction bases: 4. This CDR3 is 14 amino acids long. CDR3: CASSRQGGTGELFF. The CDR3 DNA, read in part, is TGTGCCAGCAGTAGACAGGGTGGCACCGGGGAG.

As concerns this clone: Read coverage stops 3 residues before the CDR3 terminus; the germline J gene supplies the remainder. The V gene is TRBV18, the J gene TRBJ2-7; 9 bases map to TRBD1. Germline V gene lookup returns CDR1 KGHSH and CDR2 LQKENI. The CDR3 extends over 16 amino acids. Losses at the gene ends were 4 bases for V and 4 bases for J; bases not matched to a gene: 11. The DNA read from the CDR3 is TGTGCCAGCTCACAGACTAGACTCGACAGGGGGTACGAG. It specifies CASSQTRLDRGYE. The full CDR3 protein reads CASSQTRLDRGYEQYF.

Of note for this clone: From the germline J gene comes the end of the CDR3, since the read stops 3 residues before it. This sequence joins TRBV20-1 and TRBJ1-1; 8 nucleotides line up with TRBD1. Trimming cost V 1 base and J 1 base; bases outside gene matches: 8. This CDR3 region has 16 residues. Germline V gene sequence: CDR1 DFQATT, CDR2 SNEGSKA (reference sequence). CDR3 DNA, as far as it was read: TGCAGTGCTAGAGGTGCCAGGGGGCGTGAGAACACTGAA. This sequence encodes CSARGARGRENTE. The entire CDR3 is CSARGARGRENTEAFF.

Of note for this clone: The read terminates 3 residues before the CDR3 end, so the remaining end is supplied by the germline J gene. The V call is TRBV20-1, the J call TRBJ1-3; perhaps TRBD1 as D (5 bases). This CDR3 comprises 14 residues. Trimming left V 5 bases short and J 4 bases short, with 15 bases between. Germline V gene lookup returns CDR1 DFQATT and CDR2 SNEGSKA (reference sequence). CDR3 sequence: CSAPFRGRGNTIYF. The covered CDR3 bases are TGCAGTGCTCCCTTTAGGGGAAGAGGAAACACC.

With respect to this clone: The read comes to an end 3 residues before the CDR3 does, leaving the germline J gene to fill in the end. The chain carries TRBV20-1 and TRBJ1-5; D not certain. The germline V gene encodes CDR1 DFQATT and CDR2 SNEGSKA (reference sequence). This CDR3 contains 14 residues. V lost 0 bases, J lost 2 bases, and 8 bases lay in between. CDR3 residues: CSARDFQGNQPQHF. The covered CDR3 bases are TGCAGTGCTAGAGACTTCCAGGGCAATCAGCCC.